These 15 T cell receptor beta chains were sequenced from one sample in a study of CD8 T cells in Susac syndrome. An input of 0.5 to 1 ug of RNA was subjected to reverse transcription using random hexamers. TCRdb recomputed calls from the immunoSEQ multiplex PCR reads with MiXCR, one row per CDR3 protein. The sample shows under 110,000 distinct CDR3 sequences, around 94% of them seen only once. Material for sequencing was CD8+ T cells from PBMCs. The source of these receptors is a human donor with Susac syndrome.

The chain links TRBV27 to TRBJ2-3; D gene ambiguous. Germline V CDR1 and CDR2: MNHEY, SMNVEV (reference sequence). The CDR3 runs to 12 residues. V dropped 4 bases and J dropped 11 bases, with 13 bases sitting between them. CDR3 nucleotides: TGTGCCAGCAGTTCCAGAGGCGTCCGGCAGTATTTT. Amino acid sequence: CASSSRGVRQYF.

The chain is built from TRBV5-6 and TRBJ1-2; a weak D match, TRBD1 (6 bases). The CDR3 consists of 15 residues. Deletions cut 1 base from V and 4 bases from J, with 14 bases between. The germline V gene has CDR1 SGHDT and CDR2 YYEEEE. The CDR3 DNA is TGTGCCAGCAGCTTGAACCCCAGGGGAACCTATGGCTACACCTTC. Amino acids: CASSLNPRGTYGYTF. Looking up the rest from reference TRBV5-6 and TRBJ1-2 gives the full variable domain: DAGVTQSPTHLIKTRGQQVTLRCSPKSGHDTVSWYQQALGQGPQFIFQYYEEEERQRGNFPDRFSGHQFPNYSSELNVNALLLGDSALYLCASSLNPRGTYGYTFGSGTRLTVV.

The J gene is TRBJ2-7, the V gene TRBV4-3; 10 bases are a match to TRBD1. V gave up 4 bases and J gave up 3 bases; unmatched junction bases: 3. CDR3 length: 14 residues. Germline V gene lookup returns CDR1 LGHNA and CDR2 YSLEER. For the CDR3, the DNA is TGCGCCAGCAGCCCCCGGACAGGGGGCTACGAGCAGTACTTC. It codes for CASSPRTGGYEQYF.

The DNA for the CDR3 is TGTGCCAGCAGTACGGGGGGAACTAATGAAAAACTGTTTTTT. This codes for CASSTGGTNEKLFF. The chain combines TRBV12-3 or TRBV12-4 with TRBJ1-4; TRBD1 is a possible D gene (5 bases). V was pared by 5 bases and J by 1 base, with 8 bases between. CDR3 size: 14 residues.

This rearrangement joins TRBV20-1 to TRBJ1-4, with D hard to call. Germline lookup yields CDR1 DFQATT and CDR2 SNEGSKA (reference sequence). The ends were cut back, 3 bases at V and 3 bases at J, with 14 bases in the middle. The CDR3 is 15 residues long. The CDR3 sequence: CSARVTRAANEKLFF. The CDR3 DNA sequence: TGCAGTGCTAGGGTGACTCGTGCAGCTAATGAAAAACTGTTTTTT.

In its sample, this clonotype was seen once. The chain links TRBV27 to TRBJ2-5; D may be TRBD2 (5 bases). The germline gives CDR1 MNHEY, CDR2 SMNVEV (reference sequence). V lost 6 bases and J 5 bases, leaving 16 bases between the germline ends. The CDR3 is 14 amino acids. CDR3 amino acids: CASSDGGRGETQYF. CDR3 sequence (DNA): TGTGCCAGCAGCGACGGTGGGCGCGGGGAGACCCAGTACTTC.

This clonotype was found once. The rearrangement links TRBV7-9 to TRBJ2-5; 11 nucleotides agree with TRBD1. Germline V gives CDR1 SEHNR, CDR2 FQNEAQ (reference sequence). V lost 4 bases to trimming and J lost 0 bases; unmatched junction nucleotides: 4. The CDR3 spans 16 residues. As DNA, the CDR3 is TGTGCCAGCAGCTCAGGACAGGGGGCGTACCAAGAGACCCAGTACTTC. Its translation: CASSSGQGAYQETQYF. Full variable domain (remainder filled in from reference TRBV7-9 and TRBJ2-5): DTGVSQNPRHKITKRGQNVTFRCDPISEHNRLYWYRQTLGQGPEFLTYFQNEAQLEKSRLLSDRFSAERPKGSFSTLEIQRTEQGDSAMYLCASSSGQGAYQETQYFGPGTRLLVL.

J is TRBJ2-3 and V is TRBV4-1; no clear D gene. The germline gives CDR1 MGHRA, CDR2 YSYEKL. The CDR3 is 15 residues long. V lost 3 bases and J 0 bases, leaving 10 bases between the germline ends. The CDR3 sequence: CASSQEHRSTDTQYF. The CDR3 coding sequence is TGCGCCAGCAGCCAGGAACACCGCAGCACAGATACGCAGTATTTT.

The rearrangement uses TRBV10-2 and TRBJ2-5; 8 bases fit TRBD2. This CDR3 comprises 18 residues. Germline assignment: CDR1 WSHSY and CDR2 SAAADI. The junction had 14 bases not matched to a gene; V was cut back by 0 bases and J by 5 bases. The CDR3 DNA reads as TGCGCCAGCAGTGAGTCGACCCCACGACTTAGCGGGGCGGAGACCCAGTACTTC. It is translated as CASSESTPRLSGAETQYF.

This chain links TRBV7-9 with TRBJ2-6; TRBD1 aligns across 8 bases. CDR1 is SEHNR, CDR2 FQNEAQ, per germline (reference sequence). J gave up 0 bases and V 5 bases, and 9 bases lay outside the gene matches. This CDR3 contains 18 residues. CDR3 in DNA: TGTGCCAGCAGCCGCGGGACAGGTCAATCCTCTGGGGCCAACGTCCTGACTTTC. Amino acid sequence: CASSRGTGQSSGANVLTF.

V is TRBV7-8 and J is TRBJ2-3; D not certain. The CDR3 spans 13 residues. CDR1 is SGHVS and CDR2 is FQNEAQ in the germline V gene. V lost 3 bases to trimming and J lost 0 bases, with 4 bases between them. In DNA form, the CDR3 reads TGTGCCAGCAGCTTTCCTAGCACAGATACGCAGTATTTT. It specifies CASSFPSTDTQYF.

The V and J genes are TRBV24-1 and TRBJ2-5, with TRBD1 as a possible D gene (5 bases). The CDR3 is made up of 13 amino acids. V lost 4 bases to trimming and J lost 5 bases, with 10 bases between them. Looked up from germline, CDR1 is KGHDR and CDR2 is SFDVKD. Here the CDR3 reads CATSDHYRETQYF. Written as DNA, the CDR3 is TGTGCCACCAGTGACCATTACAGGGAGACCCAGTACTTC.

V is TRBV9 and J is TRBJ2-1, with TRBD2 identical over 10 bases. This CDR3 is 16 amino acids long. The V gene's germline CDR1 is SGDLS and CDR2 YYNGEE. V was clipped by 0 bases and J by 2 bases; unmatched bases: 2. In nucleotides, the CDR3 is TGTGCCAGCAGCGTAGACGGACTAGCGGCCTACAATGAGCAGTTCTTC. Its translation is CASSVDGLAAYNEQFF.

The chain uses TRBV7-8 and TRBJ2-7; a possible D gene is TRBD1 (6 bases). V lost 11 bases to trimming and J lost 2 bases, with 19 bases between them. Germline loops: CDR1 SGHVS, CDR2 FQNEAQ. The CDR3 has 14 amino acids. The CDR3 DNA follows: TGTGCCTCCCGCATGGGGCAGGGGACCTACGAGCAGTACTTC. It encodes CASRMGQGTYEQYF. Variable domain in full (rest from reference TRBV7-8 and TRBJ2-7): GAGVSQSPRYKVAKRGQDVALRCDPISGHVSLFWYQQALGQGPEFLTYFQNEAQLDKSGLPSDRFFAERPEGSVSTLKIQRTQQEDSAVYLCASRMGQGTYEQYFGPGTRLTVT.

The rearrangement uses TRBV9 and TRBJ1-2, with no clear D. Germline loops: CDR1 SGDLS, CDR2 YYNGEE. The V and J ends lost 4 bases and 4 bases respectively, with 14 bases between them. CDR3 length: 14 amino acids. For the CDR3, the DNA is TGTGCCAGCAGCTTACCGGGCAGCCTCTATGGCTACACCTTC. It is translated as CASSLPGSLYGYTF.